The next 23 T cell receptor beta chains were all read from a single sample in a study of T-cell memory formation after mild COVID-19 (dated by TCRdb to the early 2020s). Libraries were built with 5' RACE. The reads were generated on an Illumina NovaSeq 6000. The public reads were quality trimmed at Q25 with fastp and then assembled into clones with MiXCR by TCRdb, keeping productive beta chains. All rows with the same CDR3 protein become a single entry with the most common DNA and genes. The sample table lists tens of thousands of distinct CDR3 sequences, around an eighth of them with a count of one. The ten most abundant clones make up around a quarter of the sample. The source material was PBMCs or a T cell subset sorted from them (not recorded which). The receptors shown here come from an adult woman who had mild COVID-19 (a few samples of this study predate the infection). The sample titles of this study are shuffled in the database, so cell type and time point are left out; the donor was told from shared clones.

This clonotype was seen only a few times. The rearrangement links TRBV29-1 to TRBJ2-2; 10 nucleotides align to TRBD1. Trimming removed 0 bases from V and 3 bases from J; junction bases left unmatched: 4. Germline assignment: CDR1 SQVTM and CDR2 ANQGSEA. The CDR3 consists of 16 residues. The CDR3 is CSVEDDGTGDTGELFF. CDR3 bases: TGCAGCGTTGAAGATGACGGGACAGGGGACACCGGGGAGCTGTTTTTT.

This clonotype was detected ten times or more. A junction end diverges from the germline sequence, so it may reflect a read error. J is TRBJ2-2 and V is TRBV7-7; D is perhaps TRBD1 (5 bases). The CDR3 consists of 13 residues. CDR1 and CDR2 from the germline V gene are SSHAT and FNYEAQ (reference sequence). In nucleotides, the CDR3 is TGTGCTAGCAGCTACGACAGATCCGGGGAGCTGTTTTTT. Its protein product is CASSYDRSGELFF. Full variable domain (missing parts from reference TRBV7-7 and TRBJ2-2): GAGVSQSPRYKVTKRGQDVTLRCDPISSHATLYWYQQALGQGPEFLTYFNYEAQPDKSGLPSDRFSAERPEGSISTLTIQRTEQRDSAMYRCASSYDRSGELFFGEGSRLTVL.

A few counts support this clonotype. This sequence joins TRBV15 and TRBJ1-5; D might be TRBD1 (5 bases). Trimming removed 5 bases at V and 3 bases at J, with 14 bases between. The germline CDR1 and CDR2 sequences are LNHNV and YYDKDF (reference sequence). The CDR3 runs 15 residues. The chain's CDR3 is CATSPPGLPNQPQHF. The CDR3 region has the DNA TGTGCCACCAGCCCTCCGGGGCTGCCCAATCAGCCCCAGCATTTT.

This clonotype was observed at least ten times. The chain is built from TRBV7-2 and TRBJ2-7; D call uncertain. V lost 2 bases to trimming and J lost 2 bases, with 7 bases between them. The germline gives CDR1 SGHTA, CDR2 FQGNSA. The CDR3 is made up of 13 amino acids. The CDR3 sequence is CASSLTDPYEQYF. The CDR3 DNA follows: TGTGCCAGCAGCTTAACGGACCCCTACGAGCAGTACTTC.

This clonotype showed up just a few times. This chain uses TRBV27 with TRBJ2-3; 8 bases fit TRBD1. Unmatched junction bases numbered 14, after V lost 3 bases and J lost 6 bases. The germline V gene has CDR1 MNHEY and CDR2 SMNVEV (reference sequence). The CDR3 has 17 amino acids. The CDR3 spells CASSFSPDRALGDTQYF. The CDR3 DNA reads TGTGCCAGCAGTTTTAGTCCGGACAGGGCACTGGGGGATACGCAGTATTTT.

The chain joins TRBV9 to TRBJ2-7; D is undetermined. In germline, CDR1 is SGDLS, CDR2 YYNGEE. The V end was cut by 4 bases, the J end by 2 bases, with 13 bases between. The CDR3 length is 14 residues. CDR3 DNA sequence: TGTGCCAGCAGCCCTAGTCAAGGAGCCTACGAGCAGTACTTC. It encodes CASSPSQGAYEQYF.

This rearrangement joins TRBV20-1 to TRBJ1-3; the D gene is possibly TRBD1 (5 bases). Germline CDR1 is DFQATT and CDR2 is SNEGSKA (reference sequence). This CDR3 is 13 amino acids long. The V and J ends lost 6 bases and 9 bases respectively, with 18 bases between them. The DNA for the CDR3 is TGCAGTGCCAAGGGGACCTTCGTGGGCACCATATATTTT. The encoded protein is CSAKGTFVGTIYF.

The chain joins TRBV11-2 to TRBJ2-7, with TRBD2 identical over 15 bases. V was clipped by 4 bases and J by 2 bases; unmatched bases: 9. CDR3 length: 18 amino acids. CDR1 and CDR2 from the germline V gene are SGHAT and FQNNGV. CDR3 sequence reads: CASSSGLAGGYLPYEQYF. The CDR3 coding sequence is TGTGCCAGCAGCTCCGGACTAGCGGGAGGGTATCTACCCTACGAGCAGTACTTC. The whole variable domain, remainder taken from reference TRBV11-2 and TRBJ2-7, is EAGVAQSPRYKIIEKRQSVAFWCNPISGHATLYWYQQILGQGPKLLIQFQNNGVVDDSQLPKDRFSAERLKGVDSTLKIQPAKLEDSAVYLCASSSGLAGGYLPYEQYFGPGTRLTVT.

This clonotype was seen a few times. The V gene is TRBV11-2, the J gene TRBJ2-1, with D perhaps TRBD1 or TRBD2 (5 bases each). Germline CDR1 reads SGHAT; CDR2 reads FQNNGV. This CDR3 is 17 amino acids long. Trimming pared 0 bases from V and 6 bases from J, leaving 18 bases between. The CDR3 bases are TGTGCCAGCAGCTTAGATCTGGGGGTTCCACGGTCCAATGAGCAGTTCTTC. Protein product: CASSLDLGVPRSNEQFF. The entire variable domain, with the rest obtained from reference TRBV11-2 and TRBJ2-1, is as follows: EAGVAQSPRYKIIEKRQSVAFWCNPISGHATLYWYQQILGQGPKLLIQFQNNGVVDDSQLPKDRFSAERLKGVDSTLKIQPAKLEDSAVYLCASSLDLGVPRSNEQFFGPGTRLTVL.

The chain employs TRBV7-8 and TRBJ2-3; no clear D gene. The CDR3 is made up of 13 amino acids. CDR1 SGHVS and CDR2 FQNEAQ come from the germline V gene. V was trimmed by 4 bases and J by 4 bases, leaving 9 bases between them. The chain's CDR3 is CASSSSAPDTQYF. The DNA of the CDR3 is TGTGCCAGCAGCTCCTCAGCTCCAGATACGCAGTATTTT.

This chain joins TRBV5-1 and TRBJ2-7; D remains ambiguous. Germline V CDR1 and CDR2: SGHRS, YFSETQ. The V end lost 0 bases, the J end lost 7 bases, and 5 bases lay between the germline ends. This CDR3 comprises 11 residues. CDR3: CASSLAEEQYF. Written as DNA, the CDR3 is TGCGCCAGCAGCTTGGCGGAAGAGCAGTACTTC.

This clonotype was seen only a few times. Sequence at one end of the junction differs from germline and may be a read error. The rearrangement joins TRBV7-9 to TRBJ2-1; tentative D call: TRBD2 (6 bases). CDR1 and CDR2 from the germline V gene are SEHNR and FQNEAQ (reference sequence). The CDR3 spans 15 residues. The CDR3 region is CASSGDRDSYTEQFF. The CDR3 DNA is TGTGCCAGCAGCGGGGACCGGGACTCTTACACTGAGCAGTTCTTC.

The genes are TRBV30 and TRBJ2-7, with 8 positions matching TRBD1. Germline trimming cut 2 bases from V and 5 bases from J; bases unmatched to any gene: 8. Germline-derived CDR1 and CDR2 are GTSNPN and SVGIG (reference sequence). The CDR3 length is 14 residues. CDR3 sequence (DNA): TGTGCCTGGAGTACCGGACAGGGTTTTCACGAGCAGTACTTC. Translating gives CAWSTGQGFHEQYF.

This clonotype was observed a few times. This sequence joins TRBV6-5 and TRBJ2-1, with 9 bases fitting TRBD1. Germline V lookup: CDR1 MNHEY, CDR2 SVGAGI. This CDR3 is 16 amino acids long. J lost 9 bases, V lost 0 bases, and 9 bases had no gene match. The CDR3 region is CASSYSYRGPGGEQFF. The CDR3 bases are TGTGCCAGCAGTTACTCGTACAGGGGGCCCGGGGGTGAGCAGTTCTTC.

The CDR3 here is CASSQETQETQYF. In DNA, the CDR3 is TGCGCCAGCAGCCAAGAGACACAAGAGACCCAGTACTTC. The gene calls are TRBV4-3 and TRBJ2-5; no clear D gene. This CDR3 spans 13 amino acids. CDR1 and CDR2 from the germline V gene are LGHNA and YSLEER. V gave up 0 bases and J gave up 2 bases, with 4 bases separating them.

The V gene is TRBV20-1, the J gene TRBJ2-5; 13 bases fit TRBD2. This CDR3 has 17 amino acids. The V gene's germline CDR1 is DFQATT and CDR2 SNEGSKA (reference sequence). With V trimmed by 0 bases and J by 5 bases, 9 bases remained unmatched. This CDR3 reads CSARDGTSGMWRETQYF. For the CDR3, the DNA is TGCAGTGCTAGAGATGGGACTAGCGGGATGTGGAGGGAGACCCAGTACTTC.

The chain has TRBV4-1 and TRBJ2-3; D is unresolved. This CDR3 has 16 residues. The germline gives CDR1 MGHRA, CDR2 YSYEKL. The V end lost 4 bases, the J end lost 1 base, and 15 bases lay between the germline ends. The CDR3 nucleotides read TGCGCCAGCAGCCTGGCCACGAGGCTTGGCACAGATACGCAGTATTTT. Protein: CASSLATRLGTDTQYF.

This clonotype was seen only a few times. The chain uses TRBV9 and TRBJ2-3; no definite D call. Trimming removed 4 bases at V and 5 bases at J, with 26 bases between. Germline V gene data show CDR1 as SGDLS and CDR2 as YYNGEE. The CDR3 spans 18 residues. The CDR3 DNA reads TGTGCCAGCAGCCAAAGCCTTCGGGTTGCAGGAGAGGTAGATACGCAGTATTTT. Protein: CASSQSLRVAGEVDTQYF.

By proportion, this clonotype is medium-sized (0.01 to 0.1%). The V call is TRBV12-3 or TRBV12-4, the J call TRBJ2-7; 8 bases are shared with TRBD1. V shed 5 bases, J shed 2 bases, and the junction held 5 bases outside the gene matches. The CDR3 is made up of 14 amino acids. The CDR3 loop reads CASSAGQGAYEQYF. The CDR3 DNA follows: TGTGCCAGCAGTGCCGGACAGGGCGCCTACGAGCAGTACTTC.

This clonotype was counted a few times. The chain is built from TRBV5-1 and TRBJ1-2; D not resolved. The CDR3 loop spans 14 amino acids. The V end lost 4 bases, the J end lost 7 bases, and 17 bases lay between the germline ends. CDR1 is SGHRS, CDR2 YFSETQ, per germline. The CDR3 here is CASSPAVGSVGYTF. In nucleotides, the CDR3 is TGCGCCAGCAGCCCGGCGGTAGGTTCGGTTGGCTACACCTTC. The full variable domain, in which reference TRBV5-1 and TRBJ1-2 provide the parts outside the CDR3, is KAGVTQTPRYLIKTRGQQVTLSCSPISGHRSVSWYQQTPGQGLQFLFEYFSETQRNKGNFPGRFSGRQFSNSRSEMNVSTLELGDSALYLCASSPAVGSVGYTFGSGTRLTVV.

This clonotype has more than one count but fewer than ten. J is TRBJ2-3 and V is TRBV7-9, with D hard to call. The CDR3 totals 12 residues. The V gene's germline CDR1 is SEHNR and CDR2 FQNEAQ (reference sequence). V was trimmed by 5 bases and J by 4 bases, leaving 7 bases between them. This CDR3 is CASSKDADTQYF. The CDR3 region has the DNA TGTGCCAGCAGCAAAGACGCAGATACGCAGTATTTT.

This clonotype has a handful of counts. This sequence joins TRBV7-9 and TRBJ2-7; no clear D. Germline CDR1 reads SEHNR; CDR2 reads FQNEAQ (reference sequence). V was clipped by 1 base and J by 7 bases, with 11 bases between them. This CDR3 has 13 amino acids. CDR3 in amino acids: CASSLESAPEQYF. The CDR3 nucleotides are TGTGCCAGCAGCTTAGAGAGTGCCCCAGAGCAGTACTTC. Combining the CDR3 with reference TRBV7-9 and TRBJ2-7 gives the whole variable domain DTGVSQNPRHKITKRGQNVTFRCDPISEHNRLYWYRQTLGQGPEFLTYFQNEAQLEKSRLLSDRFSAERPKGSFSTLEIQRTEQGDSAMYLCASSLESAPEQYFGPGTRLTVT.

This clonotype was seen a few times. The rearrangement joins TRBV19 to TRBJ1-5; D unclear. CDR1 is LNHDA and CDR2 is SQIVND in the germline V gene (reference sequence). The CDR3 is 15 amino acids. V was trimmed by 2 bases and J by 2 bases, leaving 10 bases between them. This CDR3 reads CASSITAGRNQPQHF. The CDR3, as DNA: TGTGCCAGTAGTATAACGGCAGGCCGCAATCAGCCCCAGCATTTT.